Listed below are T cell receptor beta chains from one sample, sequenced in a study of shared clonotypes between healthy human individuals. Generated by immunoSEQ multiplex PCR, the TCRdb table keeps only in-frame clones and is missing some. The data show some 2,100,000 clones, about 92% seen once. The sequenced sample consisted of naive CD8+ T cells from PBMCs. The receptor set was obtained from a man aged 18 to 35 in good health. Some clones in this sample may be carry-over from other donors' samples. The CDR3 runs from the conserved cysteine through the conserved F or W. Fields, in order: J gene, D gene, clone size, V gene, CDR3 DNA, CDR3 protein. D genes are given only for firm matches. Size is omitted from some rows. Given values are once, few, many or a class for expanded clones.

J: TRBJ2-1; D: NA; size: NA; V: TRBV10-2; DNA: TGCGCCACCTATGGGGATTCCAGGAAGGGACACAATGAGCAGTTCTTC; CDR3: CATYGDSRKGHNEQFF
J: TRBJ2-3; D: NA; size: NA; V: TRBV27; DNA: TGTGCCAGCAGCCTCGTTCGGGTTACAGGGCATGATACGCAGTATTTT; CDR3: CASSLVRVTGHDTQYF
J: TRBJ1-2; D: NA; size: NA; V: TRBV13; DNA: TGTGCCAGCAGCTCCACGGGATCCTATGGCTACACCTTC; CDR3: CASSSTGSYGYTF
J: TRBJ2-7; D: NA; size: NA; V: TRBV27; DNA: TGTGCCAGCAGTTATCAGGGTACTTTTCGCTACGAGCAGTACTTC; CDR3: CASSYQGTFRYEQYF
J: TRBJ1-5; D: NA; size: NA; V: TRBV7-6; DNA: TGTGCCAGCAGCTCGGGGGCAGGGGTTAATCAGCCCCAGCATTTT; CDR3: CASSSGAGVNQPQHF
J: TRBJ2-3; D: NA; size: NA; V: TRBV27; DNA: TGTGCCAGCAGTTTATACCCTCCAGGGTCTAGCACAGATACGCAGTATTTT; CDR3: CASSLYPPGSSTDTQYF
J: TRBJ1-4; D: NA; size: NA; V: TRBV27; DNA: TGTGCCAGCAGTTTATCGCGGGGACTTAGGGAAAAACTGTTTTTT; CDR3: CASSLSRGLREKLFF
J: TRBJ1-5; D: NA; size: NA; V: TRBV28; DNA: TGTGCCAGCAGTTTATGGGGGGACAGCAATCAGCCCCAGCATTTT; CDR3: CASSLWGDSNQPQHF
J: TRBJ2-5; D: TRBD2; size: NA; V: TRBV14; DNA: TGTGCCAGCAGCCCGAGGGTACTAGCGGGAGCGGAGACCCAGTACTTC; CDR3: CASSPRVLAGAETQYF
J: TRBJ2-2; D: NA; size: NA; V: TRBV4-2; DNA: TGTGCCAGCAGCCAGGGACGGGCCGGGGAGCTGTTTTTT; CDR3: CASSQGRAGELFF
J: TRBJ2-7; D: TRBD1; size: NA; V: TRBV4-1; DNA: TGCGCCAGCAGCCAAGCCCGACAGGGGGCTTGGGAGCAGTACTTC; CDR3: CASSQARQGAWEQYF
J: TRBJ1-3; D: NA; size: once; V: TRBV7-8; DNA: TGTGCCAGCAGCTTAGAGCGGGGGCTTACTGGAAACACCATATATTTT; CDR3: CASSLERGLTGNTIYF
J: TRBJ2-1; D: TRBD2; size: NA; V: TRBV7-9; DNA: TGTGCCAGCAGCCCTCCAGCGGGATCCTACAATGAGCAGTTCTTC; CDR3: CASSPPAGSYNEQFF
J: TRBJ1-1; D: NA; size: NA; V: TRBV28; DNA: TGTGCCAGCAGTTTCTTCTCTCGGGGAGCTTTCTTT; CDR3: CASSFFSRGAFF
J: TRBJ2-3; D: TRBD2; size: NA; V: TRBV7-9; DNA: TGTGCCAGCAGCTTAGTCGGGGTAGCGGGAGATACGCAGTATTTT; CDR3: CASSLVGVAGDTQYF
J: TRBJ1-2; D: NA; size: NA; V: TRBV30; DNA: TGTGCCTGGAGTACAGTACAGCACGAAAAAACGAACTATGGCTACACCTTC; CDR3: CAWSTVQHEKTNYGYTF
J: TRBJ2-7; D: NA; size: NA; V: TRBV5-1; DNA: TGCGCCAGCAGCATAAACCGTGCGGGCGCCTACGAGCAGTACTTC; CDR3: CASSINRAGAYEQYF
J: TRBJ1-1; D: NA; size: NA; V: TRBV7-9; DNA: TGTGCCAGCAGCCATTGGACAGAGACGAACACTGAAGCTTTCTTT; CDR3: CASSHWTETNTEAFF
J: TRBJ1-1; D: TRBD1; size: NA; V: TRBV4-1; DNA: TGCGCCAGCAGCCATCCGGGACAGGGCGCTGAAGCTTTCTTT; CDR3: CASSHPGQGAEAFF
J: TRBJ1-3; D: NA; size: NA; V: TRBV30; DNA: TGTGCCTGGAGGGTTAACTGGGCCCCCCGAGACACCATATATTTT; CDR3: CAWRVNWAPRDTIYF
J: TRBJ2-1; D: TRBD1; size: once; V: TRBV27; DNA: TGTGCCAGCAGTTTAACCAGGGGGCTGTATGAGCAGTTCTTC; CDR3: CASSLTRGLYEQFF
J: TRBJ1-2; D: NA; size: NA; V: TRBV19; DNA: TGTGCCAGTAGTATGGCTGGAAACTATGGCTACACCTTC; CDR3: CASSMAGNYGYTF
J: TRBJ1-1; D: NA; size: NA; V: TRBV19; DNA: TGTGCCAGTAGTCCCCTTCGGACCAACACTGAAGCTTTCTTT; CDR3: CASSPLRTNTEAFF
J: TRBJ2-2; D: NA; size: NA; V: TRBV5-8; DNA: TGTGCCCTTCGGACGACAAACACCGGGGAGCTGTTTTTT; CDR3: CALRTTNTGELFF
J: TRBJ2-6; D: NA; size: few; V: TRBV28; DNA: TGTGCCAGCAGTTTTTCCGGGGCCAACGTCCTGACTTTC; CDR3: CASSFSGANVLTF
J: TRBJ2-7; D: NA; size: NA; V: TRBV28; DNA: TGTGCCAGCTCCCGGTCCGGGGGGCCCTCCGAGCAGTACTTC; CDR3: CASSRSGGPSEQYF
J: TRBJ1-1; D: NA; size: NA; V: TRBV2; DNA: TGTGCCAGCAGGACGCGAAGGGAGGTAAGGACTGAAGCTTTCTTT; CDR3: CASRTRREVRTEAFF
J: TRBJ2-7; D: TRBD2; size: NA; V: TRBV7-9; DNA: TGTGCCAGCAGCCTGCCGACTAGCGTGGGCGAGCAGTACTTC; CDR3: CASSLPTSVGEQYF
J: TRBJ1-5; D: NA; size: NA; V: TRBV7-8; DNA: TGTGCCAGCAGCGAAGGGACAACCCCTTATCAGCCCCAGCATTTT; CDR3: CASSEGTTPYQPQHF
J: TRBJ1-1; D: NA; size: few; V: TRBV28; DNA: TGTGCCAGCACTCGACTCGTTAGGGCAGGCCGTGAAGCTTTCTTT; CDR3: CASTRLVRAGREAFF
J: TRBJ1-5; D: NA; size: NA; V: TRBV4-1; DNA: TGCGCCAGCAGCCACCTTAGGGAGGGTCAGCCCCAGCATTTT; CDR3: CASSHLREGQPQHF
J: TRBJ2-1; D: TRBD2; size: NA; V: TRBV7-9; DNA: TGTGCCAGCAGCTTAGTTGGGCGGGGACTAGCGGGAGATATTGAGCAGTTCTTC; CDR3: CASSLVGRGLAGDIEQFF